This record covers a single T cell receptor (beta chain). This clonotype was detected many times. Its antigen is still unknown. No base-level quality is on record; no much larger clone is a single base apart. CDR1 LGHDT and CDR2 YNNKEL were looked up in the germline V gene (reference sequence). Including cysteine and phenylalanine, the CDR3 has 13 amino acids. Only CDR3 DNA is held: 39 bases, read in frame from base 1. A distance of 11 bases separates the germline ends of V and J, which lose 2 bases and 6 bases respectively. The record originates from a study of neurological immune-mediated disorders (dated by TCRdb to the late 2010s). Notes on the research overall: Peripheral blood TCR-beta repertoires from patients with HTLV-I-associated myelopathy (HAM/TSP), patients with multiple sclerosis, and healthy controls were compared in the study using UMI-based sequencing. Longitudinal samples, technical triplicates and paired sorted CD4+ and CD8+ T-cell subsets, alongside PBMC samples, were included among the approximately 99 TCR-beta libraries. The cohort included about 66 subjects: about 15 with HAM/TSP, around 34 with multiple sclerosis, and around 20 healthy controls.

To synthesize cDNA, template-switch 5'RACE was performed with a primer carrying a 10-nucleotide random unique molecular identifier so that each TCR transcript was tagged. Each sequencing run produced over 160 million TCR-beta sequences covering 15-18 subjects. Total RNA was extracted with the RNeasy kit. Using the KAPA Real-time Library Amplification kit, TCR-beta VDJ regions were amplified with primers for the TCR constant region and the 5'RACE anchor. Sample indexes and Illumina adaptors were added in a first PCR, after which library yield was increased in a second PCR. The roughly 650 bp TCR product was size-selected on a 2% E-gel SizeSelection system after Ampure bead purification. Before pooling, library quality was checked on a Bioanalyzer, concentration was measured with Qubit, and libraries were quantified with the Kapa Library Quantification kit. An Illumina HiSeq 2500 was used to sequence the libraries paired-end at 2 x 150 bp. To increase sequence diversity, roughly 25-31% phiX was spiked into each library pool. In the authors' own workflow: Quality-filtered reads were processed with the UMI-based MiGEC pipeline, which removed over 75% of raw TCR sequences during error correction. IMGT germline references were used for alignment of VDJ genes, and clonotypes were defined by a unique CDR3 amino acid sequence together with V-J genes. Clonal expansion, Shannon diversity and CDR3 relatedness (CalcPairwiseDistances, ClusterSamples) were evaluated with VDJtools, and phylogenetic trees were built with CLCbio workbench. Using coefficient-of-variation modelling across technical triplicates, the study counted a clone as expanded if it had at least 8 unique UMIs. TCRdb redid the processing of the public reads, applying fastp at Q25 and MiXCR, and retained in-frame beta chains. Records with the same CDR3 protein are collapsed into one entry carrying the most frequent genes and DNA. The V and J calls come from TCRdb's annotation, not from the publication. In all, the sample holds around 23,000 distinct CDR3 sequences, and roughly an eighth of those were seen once. Jointly, the top ten make up under 20% of the sample.

Paper-wide results and their limitations: No identical CDR3 amino acid sequences were shared among expanded clones across subjects, suggesting private TCR-beta repertoires in all groups. TCR clonal expansion was highest in HAM/TSP patients and lowest in MS patients, with MS patients falling below even healthy controls.

Libraries from unsorted PBMCs were made from 2 million PBMCs kept in RNAlater at -80 degrees C until RNA extraction. Peripheral blood was subjected to Ficoll-Hypaque density gradient centrifugation to isolate PBMCs, which were then cryopreserved in liquid nitrogen. The V and J genes are TRBV3-1 and TRBJ2-7; the D gene identity is not certain. The sequence came from a woman between 40 and 50 years old with HTLV-1-associated myelopathy (HAM/TSP). The sample consisted of PBMCs. The CDR3 is CASSQRSPPEQYF. The nucleotides read TGTGCCAGCAGCCAAAGATCACCTCCCGAGCAGTACTTC.